What follows are 17 T cell receptor beta chains derived from one specimen sequenced in a study of control samples from healthy donors and cancer patients. This table comes from immunoSEQ multiplex PCR, and its TCRdb copy is limited to in-frame clones, with some not included. Seen here are roughly 200,000 clones, around 93% observed once, and the top ten hold roughly 1.6%. The sample comprised blood. All receptors come from a man aged 18 to 29 in good health.

CDR3 DNA sequence: TGTGCCAGTAGTGCCATAAAGACAGGGGACTACGAGCAGTACTTC. It specifies CASSAIKTGDYEQYF. This rearrangement joins TRBV19 to TRBJ2-7; the match to TRBD1 covers 8 bases. The V segment lost 5 bases and the J segment 3 bases; nucleotides outside the gene matches: 9. In germline, CDR1 is LNHDA, CDR2 SQIVND (reference sequence). The CDR3 totals 15 residues.

J is TRBJ2-5 and V is TRBV12-5; D is uncertain. CDR1 and CDR2 (germline): LGHNT, FRNRAP. The ends were cut back, 4 bases at V and 0 bases at J, with 6 bases in the middle. The length of the CDR3 is 13 residues. The chain's CDR3 is CASGSADQETQYF. CDR3 nucleotides: TGTGCTAGTGGTTCCGCGGACCAAGAGACCCAGTACTTC.

V usage is TRBV19 and J usage is TRBJ1-2; 10 bases map to TRBD1. The junction had 9 bases not matched to a gene; V was cut back by 3 bases and J by 2 bases. The CDR3 loop spans 17 amino acids. Germline V gene lookup returns CDR1 LNHDA and CDR2 SQIVND (reference sequence). Here the CDR3 DNA reads TGTGCCAGTAGTATTCGGGGGGGACAGGGGCAGAACTATGGCTACACCTTC. It is translated as CASSIRGGQGQNYGYTF.

V is TRBV29-1 and J is TRBJ1-1, with D possibly being TRBD1 (6 bases). Germline values: CDR1 SQVTM, CDR2 ANQGSEA. This CDR3 spans 14 amino acids. Deletions cut 1 base from V and 4 bases from J, with 13 bases between. CDR3 sequence reads: CSVEALQGSTEAFF. The CDR3 DNA is TGCAGCGTTGAAGCTCTACAGGGTTCCACTGAAGCTTTCTTT.

This clone has a single count. The gene calls are TRBV29-1 and TRBJ1-2; weak D call: TRBD1 (6 bases). V was cut by 0 bases and J by 2 bases, with 10 bases left in between. Per germline, CDR1 SQVTM and CDR2 ANQGSEA. The CDR3 runs to 14 residues. The CDR3 sequence: CSVEDRDTNYGYTF. The DNA for the CDR3 is TGCAGCGTTGAAGACCGGGACACCAACTATGGCTACACCTTC. The variable domain in full, with the rest retrieved from reference TRBV29-1 and TRBJ1-2, is SAVISQKPSRDICQRGTSLTIQCQVDSQVTMMFWYRQQPGQSLTLIATANQGSEATYESGFVIDKFPISRPNLTFSTLTVSNMSPEDSSIYLCSVEDRDTNYGYTFGSGTRLTVV.

The chain has TRBV30 and TRBJ1-2; D gene uncertain. Trimming stripped 0 bases from V and 7 bases from J, with 15 bases between. The CDR3 has 14 residues. In germline, CDR1 is GTSNPN, CDR2 SVGIG (reference sequence). DNA of the CDR3: TGTGCCTGGAGTGTATTGGGGAGAGTGGGTGGCTACACCTTC. Encoded protein: CAWSVLGRVGGYTF.

This chain uses TRBV7-9 with TRBJ2-7; tentative D call: TRBD2 (7 bases). This CDR3 is built from 14 residues. Germline CDR1 reads SEHNR; CDR2 reads FQNEAQ (reference sequence). Trimming removed 6 bases at V and 3 bases at J, with 15 bases between. Here the CDR3 DNA reads TGTGCCAGCAGTAACGGGGGGCCCCTCTACGAGCAGTACTTC. Protein: CASSNGGPLYEQYF.

CDR3 loop: CASSLSRQGKAQHF. The CDR3 coding sequence is TGTGCCAGCAGCTTAAGTAGACAGGGAAAGGCCCAGCATTTT. J is TRBJ1-5 and V is TRBV7-9; 7 bases agree with TRBD1. The length of the CDR3 is 14 residues. J lost 11 bases, V lost 2 bases, and 9 bases had no gene match. Germline V CDR1 and CDR2: SEHNR, FQNEAQ (reference sequence).

The chain recombines TRBV27 with TRBJ1-6; 9 bases align to TRBD1. V shed 6 bases and J 10 bases; nucleotides not matched to a gene: 19. Germline V CDR1 and CDR2: MNHEY, SMNVEV (reference sequence). This CDR3 comprises 18 residues. The CDR3 nucleotides read TGTGCCAGCAGCCCTAGTACAGGGGGCGCGGATCGGTCCTCACCCCTCCACTTT. Translated, it gives CASSPSTGGADRSSPLHF.

J is TRBJ2-5 and V is TRBV6-5, with D unclear. Germline values: CDR1 MNHEY, CDR2 SVGAGI. The CDR3 runs 10 residues. Trimming removed 7 bases from V and 4 bases from J, with 4 bases in between. CDR3 protein: CASNGETQYF. CDR3 DNA: TGTGCCAGCAACGGAGAGACCCAGTACTTC.

The chain joins TRBV7-6 to TRBJ2-1, with 9 nucleotides matching TRBD1. With V trimmed by 5 bases and J by 2 bases, 4 bases remained unmatched. Looked up from germline, CDR1 is SGHVS and CDR2 is FNYEAQ. This CDR3 is built from 15 residues. CDR3 region: CASSRGQGTYNEQFF. The DNA for the CDR3 is TGTGCCAGCAGCCGCGGACAGGGGACCTACAATGAGCAGTTCTTC.

This chain uses TRBV19 with TRBJ1-4; 8 nucleotides agree with TRBD1. The CDR3 is made up of 14 amino acids. The V and J ends lost 5 bases and 8 bases, in that order; junction bases with no gene match: 7. The V gene's germline CDR1 is LNHDA and CDR2 SQIVND (reference sequence). In nucleotides, the CDR3 is TGTGCCAGTAGTGGACAGGGAGAAGGAGAAAAACTGTTTTTT. Protein: CASSGQGEGEKLFF.

DNA of the CDR3: TGTGCCAGCAGTATTCAGTATGGCTACACCTTC. It codes for CASSIQYGYTF. This rearrangement joins TRBV28 to TRBJ1-2; D call uncertain. CDR3 length: 11 residues. Trimming removed 5 bases at V and 5 bases at J, with 6 bases between. CDR1 and CDR2 (germline): MDHEN, SYDVKM.

This rearrangement joins TRBV12-5 to TRBJ1-2, with 7 positions matching TRBD1. Germline trimming cut 4 bases from V and 5 bases from J; bases unmatched to any gene: 7. Germline CDR1 is LGHNT and CDR2 is FRNRAP. The CDR3 is 14 residues long. CDR3 bases: TGTGCTAGTGGTTCAAATGACAGGGAGTATGGCTACACCTTC. This encodes CASGSNDREYGYTF.

The V gene is TRBV21-1, the J gene TRBJ1-1; TRBD1 is taken as the D call from the table, unchecked against the DNA. TRBV21-1 is a known pseudogene. The CDR3 extends over 15 amino acids. The CDR3 here is CASSLREGSNTEAFF. The CDR3 nucleotides are TGTGCCAGCAGTCTCAGGGAAGGGTCTAACACTGAAGCTTTCTTT.

Concerning this clone: Other DNA sequences within the sample encode an identical CDR3. The V and J genes are TRBV6-6 and TRBJ2-3; 9 bases are a match to TRBD2. V shed 5 bases, J shed 4 bases, and the junction held 10 bases outside the gene matches. Per germline, CDR1 MNHNY and CDR2 SVGAGI (reference sequence). The CDR3 has 16 amino acids. CDR3 sequence (DNA): TGTGCCAGCAGTCGAGGGGTGGCGGGGGGGGCAGATACGCAGTATTTT. Its translation: CASSRGVAGGADTQYF.

The chain couples TRBV29-1 to TRBJ1-1; D remains ambiguous. CDR1 is SQVTM and CDR2 is ANQGSEA in the germline V gene. V dropped 8 bases and J dropped 1 base, with 14 bases sitting between them. The CDR3 sequence is 13 residues long. The CDR3 region is CSTPGNRNTEAFF. DNA of the CDR3: TGCAGCACTCCGGGAAACAGGAACACTGAAGCTTTCTTT.